The rows below give T cell receptor beta chains drawn from one sample of a study of identical twins. TCRdb re-analysed the 5' RACE reads in MiXCR, keeping a single row per CDR3 protein. The sample holds around 960,000 distinct CDR3 sequences, 9% to 15% seen once. In addition, the sample was reused for a study of yellow fever vaccine responses in identical twins.

The specimen was PBMCs. These receptors were obtained from a woman aged 18-35 years in good health. Each CDR3 is given with its conserved first and last residue. D genes are given only for firm matches. Clone size is not always given. Where it is, it says once, few, many or a class for expanded clones.

clone size	D gene	V gene	J gene	CDR3 protein	CDR3 DNA
.	.	TRBV12-3/TRBV12-4	TRBJ2-7	CASSLLRASPYEQYF	TGTGCCAGCAGTTTACTACGGGCTTCACCCTACGAGCAGTACTTC
few	.	TRBV6-1	TRBJ1-2	CASTKRGFYGYTF	TGTGCCAGCACTAAGAGGGGGTTCTATGGCTACACCTTC
.	.	TRBV20-1	TRBJ2-5	CSAIPGFAGKETQYF	TGCAGTGCTATCCCGGGATTTGCTGGGAAAGAGACCCAGTACTTC
.	TRBD1	TRBV20-1	TRBJ2-5	CSATGTGVETQYF	TGCAGTGCCACCGGGACAGGGGTAGAGACCCAGTACTTC
.	.	TRBV20-1	TRBJ2-6	CSARRQSLGSGANVLTF	TGCAGTGCTCGCAGACAGAGCCTAGGCTCTGGGGCCAACGTCCTGACTTTC
few	TRBD2	TRBV18	TRBJ2-3	CASSPTRTSFTDTQYF	TGTGCCAGCTCGCCGACCCGGACTAGTTTCACAGATACGCAGTATTTT
few	.	TRBV6-2/TRBV6-3	TRBJ2-5	CASRLPNRETQYF	TGTGCCAGCAGACTTCCCAATAGAGAGACCCAGTACTTC
.	TRBD2	TRBV29-1	TRBJ2-1	CSVVERETEQFF	TGCAGCGTTGTTGAGCGGGAGACTGAGCAGTTCTTC
few	TRBD2	TRBV12-5	TRBJ2-3	CASGLVAGSSTDTQYF	TGTGCTAGTGGTTTGGTAGCGGGGTCTAGCACAGATACGCAGTATTTT
.	.	TRBV3-1	TRBJ2-7	CASSPFQSEQYF	TGTGCCAGCAGCCCCTTCCAATCGGAGCAGTACTTC
many	TRBD1	TRBV29-1	TRBJ1-5	CSVVTGVGDQPQHF	TGCAGCGTAGTTACAGGGGTGGGCGATCAGCCCCAGCATTTT
.	.	TRBV7-7	TRBJ2-5	CASSPPRQAETQYF	TGTGCCAGCAGCCCCCCCAGACAGGCAGAGACCCAGTACTTC
.	TRBD2	TRBV11-2	TRBJ2-1	CASSPPVSRRTSGYNEQFF	TGTGCCAGCAGCCCACCGGTCAGTCGGCGGACTAGCGGGTACAATGAGCAGTTCTTC
.	.	TRBV29-1	TRBJ2-3	CSVLGSPSSTDTQYF	TGCAGCGTGCTTGGGTCCCCGTCGTCCACAGATACGCAGTATTTT
many	.	TRBV6-5	TRBJ1-1	CASSYGGHTEAFF	TGTGCCAGCAGTTACGGGGGCCACACTGAAGCTTTCTTT
.	TRBD1	TRBV7-8	TRBJ2-5	CASSLGQGSETQYF	TGTGCCAGCAGCCTGGGACAGGGGAGCGAGACCCAGTACTTC
.	TRBD1	TRBV15	TRBJ1-4	CATSRPYDRATNEKLFF	TGTGCCACCAGCAGACCATATGACAGGGCTACTAATGAAAAACTGTTTTTT
many	.	TRBV9	TRBJ2-2	CASSVGGELFF	TGTGCCAGCAGCGTAGGTGGGGAGCTGTTTTTT
few	.	TRBV12-3/TRBV12-4	TRBJ2-3	CASALVRVTDTQYF	TGTGCCAGCGCACTAGTCAGGGTTACAGATACGCAGTATTTT
few	TRBD1	TRBV4-1	TRBJ2-6	CASSQVGRDSRSGANVLTF	TGCGCCAGCAGCCAAGTAGGTAGGGACAGCCGATCTGGGGCCAACGTCCTGACTTTC
few	TRBD1	TRBV9	TRBJ2-4	CASSGNQGAPKNIQYF	TGTGCCAGCAGCGGGAACCAGGGGGCACCCAAAAACATTCAGTACTTC
few	TRBD1	TRBV12-3/TRBV12-4	TRBJ2-2	CASSPTGDANTGELFF	TGTGCCAGCAGTCCCACAGGGGACGCGAACACCGGGGAGCTGTTTTTT
.	.	TRBV14	TRBJ2-1	CASSTGTFLGQFF	TGTGCCAGCAGCACCGGGACATTTTTGGGGCAGTTCTTC
many	.	TRBV15	TRBJ1-3	CATSIYADTIYF	TGTGCCACCAGCATATACGCAGACACCATATATTTT
.	.	TRBV28	TRBJ2-7	CASTRLAGDSYEQYF	TGTGCCAGCACCCGGCTTGCAGGAGATTCCTACGAGCAGTACTTC
.	.	TRBV20-1	TRBJ2-1	CSATPGAVEQFF	TGCAGTGCTACCCCGGGGGCGGTTGAGCAGTTCTTC
few	.	TRBV5-4	TRBJ1-4	CASSLDSNNEKLFF	TGTGCCAGCAGCTTGGACAGCAATAATGAAAAACTGTTTTTT
.	.	TRBV5-5	TRBJ1-1	CASSSQPNTEAFF	TGTGCCAGCAGCTCACAGCCGAACACTGAAGCTTTCTTT
few	.	TRBV24-1	TRBJ2-1	CATSAQGYNEQFF	TGTGCCACCAGTGCACAGGGTTACAATGAGCAGTTCTTC
.	TRBD2	TRBV4-1	TRBJ2-7	CASSQLGLAGPWYEQYF	TGCGCCAGCAGCCAACTGGGACTAGCGGGCCCCTGGTACGAGCAGTACTTC
.	.	TRBV5-6	TRBJ2-1	CASSRIHNSYNEQFF	TGTGCCAGCAGCCGTATTCACAACTCCTACAATGAGCAGTTCTTC
few	.	TRBV12-3/TRBV12-4	TRBJ2-3	CATHHSGTDTQYF	TGTGCCACTCACCATAGCGGCACAGATACGCAGTATTTT
.	TRBD2	TRBV24-1	TRBJ2-1	CATRTSGSKDNEQFF	TGTGCCACCCGGACTAGCGGGAGTAAAGACAATGAGCAGTTCTTC
few	.	TRBV25-1	TRBJ2-1	CASRHSPYNEQFF	TGTGCCAGCAGACACAGTCCCTACAATGAGCAGTTCTTC
many	TRBD1	TRBV12-3/TRBV12-4	TRBJ1-1	CASSPDRVIWDTEAFF	TGTGCCAGCAGTCCGGACAGGGTCATATGGGACACTGAAGCTTTCTTT